This T cell receptor beta chain is from a study of OX40 agonist ivuxolimab in advanced cancers. The wider study: Those treated in dose escalation had hepatocellular carcinoma, melanoma, renal cell cancer or head and neck cancer.

CDR1 and CDR2 from the germline V gene are LNHDA and SQIVND (reference sequence). Trimming at V came to 5 bases and at J to 6 bases, leaving 5 bases not matched to a gene. This CDR3 comprises 14 residues. Concerning this clone: The antigen remains undetermined.

TCRdb keeps only in-frame clones here, not all; method: immunoSEQ multiplex PCR. The sample has roughly 95,000 clones, 70% to 90% seen once. Excluded were patients having autoimmune disease history or systemic immunosuppression. Regarding the study as a whole: With doses of 0.1 to 3.0 mg/kg, CD4+ and CD8+ blood T cells had undergone clonal expansion by week 6.

The J gene is TRBJ2-1, the V gene TRBV19, with 9 bases aligning to TRBD2. The sequencing here drew on CD4+ or CD8+ T cells sorted from blood, taken in a trial of the OX40 agonist ivuxolimab. The sequence was collected from an adult with an advanced solid tumor such as melanoma, head and neck, liver or kidney cancer. The CDR3 sequence: CASSPSGTLNEQFF. CDR3 DNA sequence: TGTGCCAGTAGTCCTAGCGGGACTCTCAATGAGCAGTTCTTC.